This T cell receptor beta chain appears in the sequencing data of a study of T cells in Graves' hyperthyroidism and ophthalmopathy. Looking at the study overall: Before any treatment, at initial diagnosis, peripheral blood was collected.

Graves' hyperthyroidism is called stable when ophthalmopathy does not progress within 18 months. Lactation, pregnancy, other autoimmune disease or uncontrolled infection excluded patients. Fresh peripheral blood, around 9.3 ml of it, supplied the PBMCs. The source material, RNA transcripts, was used to amplify TCR beta CDR3 regions. HTBI primers were employed in a first-round RT-PCR of the TCR CDR3. TCRdb redid the calling of the multiplex PCR reads with MiXCR, one entry per CDR3 protein. The sample has about 840,000 distinct CDR3 sequences; 38% are singletons. This receptor was identified in a man aged 18 to 30 with Graves' hyperthyroidism. Specimen: blood.

The CDR3: CSVAPTGGLPDTQYF. The CDR3 DNA reads TGCAGCGTTGCGCCGACAGGGGGATTGCCAGATACGCAGTATTTT. The chain employs TRBV29-1 and TRBJ2-3; 9 bases agree with TRBD1. V trimming: 4 bases; J trimming: 4 bases; junction bases outside the gene matches: 9. The germline V gene encodes CDR1 SQVTM and CDR2 ANQGSEA. This CDR3 is 15 amino acids long.